These T cell receptor beta chains were read from a single sample in a study of radiation and T cells in renal cell carcinoma. Sequenced by immunoSEQ multiplex PCR; TCRdb stores in-frame clones only, minus some. The sample contains under 55,000 clones, 65% to 90% of which appear only once. The starting material was blood, obtained from a patient whose treatment included radiotherapy and nephrectomy. The origin of the receptors is a woman aged 70-85 years with renal cell carcinoma. The CDR3 runs from the conserved cysteine through the conserved F or W.

len,v_gene,j_gene,CDR3aa
11,TRBV6-1,TRBJ2-7,CASGTGKEQYF
15,TRBV6-1,TRBJ1-1,CASSESGGREGEAFF
13,TRBV27,TRBJ1-1,CASSPGGNTEAFF
15,TRBV6-6,TRBJ2-7,CASSLQGPGFHEQYF
14,TRBV12-5,TRBJ2-1,CASGPSGGGGEQFF
15,TRBV19,TRBJ1-3,CARPLRGQGGNTIYF
15,TRBV6-6,TRBJ1-5,CASRPTGVSNQPQHF
14,TRBV19,TRBJ2-3,CASSIAQGTDTQYF
13,TRBV10-3,TRBJ2-7,CATQVLSSYEQYF
15,TRBV9,TRBJ2-2,CASSVGGGDGGELFF
16,TRBV29-1,TRBJ2-1,CSVESLAGALEDEQFF
13,TRBV7-2,TRBJ2-7,CASSPSAAYEQYF
14,TRBV6-6,TRBJ1-4,CASSSRTGDEKLFF
18,TRBV10-3,TRBJ2-3,CAISESPGLADLTDTQYF
14,TRBV19,TRBJ1-2,CASISGEDFSGYTF
16,TRBV14,TRBJ2-1,CASSRGRAVGYNEQFF
14,TRBV10-3,TRBJ2-5,CAISEGGQKETQYF
17,TRBV5-1,TRBJ1-2,CASSPRTGGEIAYGYTF
14,TRBV6-6,TRBJ2-1,CASSYGGGYNEQFF
11,TRBV30,TRBJ2-1,CAWMRGYEQFF
15,TRBV5-5,TRBJ2-7,CASSLLRGGVYEQYF
14,TRBV5-1,TRBJ1-2,CASSPTSEGYGYTF
12,TRBV2,TRBJ2-7,CASSEAGYEQYF
17,TRBV9,TRBJ2-6,CASSPGVGTDGANVLTF
12,TRBV6-6,TRBJ1-2,CAVSTANYGYTF
15,TRBV30,TRBJ2-5,CAWSDVQGIRETQYF
14,TRBV2,TRBJ1-2,CASSGQGVLSGYTF
12,TRBV25-1,TRBJ2-1,CASSALYNEQFF
11,TRBV5-6,TRBJ1-1,CASSWATEAFF
11,TRBV7-9,TRBJ2-5,CASSVETSQYF
15,TRBV5-1,TRBJ1-2,CASSLDRGAGYGYTF
15,TRBV9,TRBJ1-1,CASTLTGVESTEAFF
15,TRBV5-1,TRBJ2-1,CASSTSGSSYNEQFF
14,TRBV7-2,TRBJ1-2,CASSSSKLGSGYTF
14,TRBV4-1,TRBJ2-1,CASRREGAHNEQFF
16,TRBV2,TRBJ2-2,CASNQRDVRNTGELFF
13,TRBV28,TRBJ1-1,CASSFGVQSEAFF
14,TRBV5-1,TRBJ2-1,CASSPGGPLNEQFF
13,TRBV5-1,TRBJ2-2,CASSFGQTGELFF
13,TRBV2,TRBJ2-5,CASSEASQETQYF
15,TRBV12-5,TRBJ1-1,CASGPRGGMNTEAFF
13,TRBV6-1,TRBJ1-5,CASSEEGSQPQHF
14,TRBV5-1,TRBJ2-7,CASSLASGSHEQYF
14,TRBV6-1,TRBJ2-3,CARGLAGFSDTQYF
14,TRBV2,TRBJ2-7,CASSEIGTGNEQYF
15,TRBV5-1,TRBJ2-2,CASSVGSTDTGELFF
15,TRBV5-1,TRBJ1-1,CASSFGGVMNTEAFF
14,TRBV7-9,TRBJ2-7,CASSSPLEANEQYF
11,TRBV29-1,TRBJ2-7,CSVVRGGEQYF
14,TRBV7-9,TRBJ2-7,CASSYQGKGYEQYF
12,TRBV10-3,TRBJ1-2,CAISGQGHGYTF
15,TRBV19,TRBJ2-5,CASSIPGQGRETQYF
15,TRBV6-5,TRBJ2-1,CASTLTPDSYNEQFF